What follows describes a single TCR beta chain. Its antigen remains unidentified. CDR3 length: 16 amino acids. V lost 1 base and J 0 bases, leaving 13 bases between the germline ends. Germline V gene lookup returns CDR1 DFQATT and CDR2 SNEGSKA (reference sequence). Sequencing libraries made from TCR beta cDNA carried unique molecular identifiers. A few hundred thousand cDNA molecules were obtained from roughly 1.1 to 9.2 million T cells. A single record per CDR3 protein comes from TCRdb applying MiXCR to the PCR reads. The sample holds some 370,000 distinct CDR3 sequences, about a third seen once. The sample belongs to a study of post-analysis software for immune sequencing data. Study-level findings and limits: Among roughly five TRBV segments more frequent in patients than controls were TRBV5-6, TRBV5-1 and TRBV20-1. Significantly lower normalized Chao1 diversity was found in patients with multiple sclerosis relative to controls.

Material for sequencing was blood. This receptor was obtained from a girl aged 5 to 17 with multiple sclerosis. The gene calls are TRBV20-1 and TRBJ2-1, with D perhaps TRBD2 (7 bases). This CDR3 is CSARVRGGASYNEQFF. Here the CDR3 DNA reads TGCAGTGCTAGAGTTAGGGGGGGGGCCTCCTACAATGAGCAGTTCTTC.